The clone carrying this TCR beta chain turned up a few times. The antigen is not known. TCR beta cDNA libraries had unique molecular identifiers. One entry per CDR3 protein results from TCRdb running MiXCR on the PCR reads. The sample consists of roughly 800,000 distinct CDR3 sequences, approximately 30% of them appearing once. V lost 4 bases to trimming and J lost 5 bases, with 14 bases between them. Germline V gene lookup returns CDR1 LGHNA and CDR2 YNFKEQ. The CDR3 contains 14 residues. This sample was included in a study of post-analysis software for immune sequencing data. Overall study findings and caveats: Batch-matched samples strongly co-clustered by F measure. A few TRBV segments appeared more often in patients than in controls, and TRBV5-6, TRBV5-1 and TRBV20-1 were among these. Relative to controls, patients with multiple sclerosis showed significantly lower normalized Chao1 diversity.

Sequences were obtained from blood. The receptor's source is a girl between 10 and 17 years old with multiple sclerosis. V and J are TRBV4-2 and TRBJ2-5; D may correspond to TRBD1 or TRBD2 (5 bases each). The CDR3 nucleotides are TGTGCCAGCAGCCCCCGTGACTGGGGGGAGACCCAGTACTTC. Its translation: CASSPRDWGETQYF.